This TCR beta chain was identified during a study of OX40 agonist ivuxolimab in advanced cancers. V shed 4 bases and J 8 bases; nucleotides not matched to a gene: 4. The CDR3 contains 14 residues. The germline CDR1 and CDR2 sequences are LGHNA and YSLEER. Sequencing was performed with immunoSEQ multiplex PCR; in TCRdb, only in-frame clones are kept and a portion is missing. The sample has about 16,000 clones, 90% seen once; the top ten hold around 30%. The chain combines TRBV4-3 with TRBJ2-4; TRBD2 matches 11 bases. The source material was CD4+ or CD8+ T cells sorted from blood, sampled in a trial of the OX40 agonist ivuxolimab. This TCR derives from an adult with an advanced solid tumor such as melanoma, head and neck, liver or kidney cancer. CDR3 DNA: TGCGCCAGCAGCCCCGGGACTAGCGGAGACATTCAGTACTTC. This sequence encodes CASSPGTSGDIQYF.